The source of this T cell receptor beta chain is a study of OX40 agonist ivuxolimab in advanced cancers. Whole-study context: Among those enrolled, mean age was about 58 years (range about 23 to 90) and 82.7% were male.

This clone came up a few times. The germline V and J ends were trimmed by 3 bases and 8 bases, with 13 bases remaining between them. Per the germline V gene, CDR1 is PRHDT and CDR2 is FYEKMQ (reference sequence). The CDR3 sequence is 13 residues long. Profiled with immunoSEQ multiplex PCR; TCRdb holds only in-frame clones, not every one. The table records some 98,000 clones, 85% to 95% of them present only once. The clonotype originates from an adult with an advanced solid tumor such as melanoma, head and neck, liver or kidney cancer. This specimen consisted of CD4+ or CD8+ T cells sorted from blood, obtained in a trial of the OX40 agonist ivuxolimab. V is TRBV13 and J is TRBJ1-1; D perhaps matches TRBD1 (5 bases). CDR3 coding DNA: TGTGCCAGCAGCTTTGGGGCTACTCGGGAAGCTTTCTTT. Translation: CASSFGATREAFF.